This T cell receptor (beta chain) stems from a study of beta chain features in type 1 diabetes. The sample holds many counts of this clone. The same CDR3 can be traced to other DNA sequences in this sample. The ends lost 3 bases at V and 4 bases at J; junction bases unmatched: 5. The CDR3 covers 14 residues. The germline V gene has CDR1 GTSNPN and CDR2 SVGIG (reference sequence). CD45RO/CCR7/CD25/CD127/CD95/CD27 staining was used to isolate CD4+ naive, central memory, regulatory and stem cell-like memory cells by sorting. Each sorted fraction was over 95% pure. All of the isolated RNA was reverse transcribed, so expressed TCRB transcripts were sequenced. The repertoire was sequenced with immunoSEQ multiplex PCR; TCRdb's copy has only in-frame clones and lacks some. The table has about 220,000 clones, about a tenth seen once.

The receptor comes from a man aged 18 to 29 in good health. The chain has TRBV30 and TRBJ1-3, with 8 nucleotides matching TRBD1. Sequencing was performed on central memory CD4+ T cells from blood. CDR3 DNA: TGTGCCTGGAGGGACAGGGCCGGAGGAAACACCATATATTTT. Translated: CAWRDRAGGNTIYF.